This T cell receptor (beta chain) came from a study of blood T cell repertoires in COVID-19 (TCRdb year 2020). Study-level background: Samples covering the acute and convalescent phases of COVID-19 were provided by collaborators in the United States, Italy and Spain. The material from the prospective study consisted of cDNA or gDNA derived from T cells, B-cell-depleted T cells, or PBMCs. The dataset comprised deeply sampled blood TCRbeta repertoires from subjects exposed to, actively infected with, or recovered from COVID-19. The repertoires were made available in a free public database intended to serve as a resource for research on the immune response to SARS-CoV-2. The samples were drawn from the first 160 participants of the ongoing ImmuneRACE study and from 1,254 subjects provided by 6 global collaborators. A de-identified subject ID, COVID-19 status, age in years and sex were almost always included in the sample metadata. Where HLA class I and class II types were available, the types were taken from metadata supplied by the sample provider, not from assay-based typing.

TCRbeta CDR3 regions were amplified from genomic DNA by means of the immunoSEQ Assay, a bias-controlled multiplex PCR. In the paper's pipeline: Within the assay, amplification of reference gene primers was used to estimate how many nucleated cells each sample contained. Sequence reads were collapsed and filtered to measure the absolute abundance of every unique TCRbeta CDR3 rearrangement. Productive Simpson clonality was computed per sample as the square root of Simpson's diversity index over productive rearrangements. The clones in this table, taken by TCRdb from immuneACCESS, are in-frame only. Not every clone is retained; where verified, under half of the shortfall comes from an unresolved V gene, and the cause of the rest is unknown. The V and J calls and clone size were taken over from that table, and D and trimming were inferred from the DNA. The sample table shows 150,000 to 200,000 clones, and 82% are seen once. 12% of the sample goes to the ten largest clones.

A remark on this clone: What this receptor recognizes is not known. No base-level quality is on record; no much larger clone is a single base apart.

Points the paper makes about the study in general: Clinical and demographic metadata were provided uncurated, with the amount varying by source and participant.

Participants in the prospective study were enrolled through a virtual design, were aged roughly 18 to 100 years, and lived in approximately 25 United States geographic areas. Cohort assignment in the prospective study relied on participant-reported clinical history from a screening survey and a study questionnaire. For ImmuneRACE Cohort 3, a participant was defined as recovered based on two consecutive negative NP/OP PCR tests, clearance by a healthcare professional, or resolution of symptoms. In the prospective study, mobile phlebotomists collected whole blood, serum and a nasopharyngeal or oropharyngeal swab from each participant. Over an approximately 2-month period, participants in the prospective study had the option of providing additional blood draws and questionnaires. Prospective study blood samples were shipped either frozen or at room temperature before DNA extraction. This receptor was identified in a man aged 40-49 years who had recovered from COVID-19. The source material was PBMCs or T cells enriched from blood (not recorded which).

The CDR3 protein: CASSEGTSGNEQYF. The sequenced DNA is TGCGCCAGCAGTGAGGGAACTAGCGGGAACGAGCAGTACTTC. The chain couples TRBV10-1 to TRBJ2-7; 10 central nucleotides agree with TRBD2. The germline V gene (reference sequence) specifies WNHNN as CDR1 and SYGVQD as CDR2. The V end gives up 2 bases and the J end 5 bases, leaving 3 bases in the junction not matched to a gene. Inclusive of the bounding cysteine and phenylalanine, the CDR3 is 14 residues long. Left in the record is the CDR3 DNA by itself, 42 bases read in frame from the first base.